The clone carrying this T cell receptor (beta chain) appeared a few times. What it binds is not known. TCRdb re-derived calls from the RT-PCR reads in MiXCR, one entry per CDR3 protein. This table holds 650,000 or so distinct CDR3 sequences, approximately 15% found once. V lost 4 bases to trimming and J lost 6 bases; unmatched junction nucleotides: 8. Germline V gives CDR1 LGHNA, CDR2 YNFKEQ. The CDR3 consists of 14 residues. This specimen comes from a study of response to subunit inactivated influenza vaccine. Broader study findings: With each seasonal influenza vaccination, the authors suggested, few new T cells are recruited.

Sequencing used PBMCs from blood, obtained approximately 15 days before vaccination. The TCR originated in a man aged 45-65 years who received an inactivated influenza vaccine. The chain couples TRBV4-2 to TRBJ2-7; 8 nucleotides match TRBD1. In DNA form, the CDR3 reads TGTGCCAGCAGCCCAGGGGGCTCGTCCATCGAGCAGTACTTC. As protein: CASSPGGSSIEQYF.